The source of this T cell receptor beta chain is a study of blood T cell repertoires in COVID-19 (dated by TCRdb to about 2020). About the study as a whole: Samples from collaborators originated in the United States, Italy and Spain and spanned both the acute and convalescent phases of COVID-19. The material from the prospective study consisted of cDNA or gDNA derived from T cells, B-cell-depleted T cells, or PBMCs. Nearly every sample came with metadata listing a de-identified subject ID, COVID-19 status, age in years and sex. Samples were obtained from the ongoing ImmuneRACE study (first 160 participants) and from over a thousand subjects provided by 6 global collaborators. The repertoires were made available in a free public database intended to serve as a resource for research on the immune response to SARS-CoV-2. Deeply sampled blood TCRbeta repertoires from subjects exposed to, actively infected with, or recovered from COVID-19 were included in the dataset. Where available, HLA class I and class II types were obtained from metadata supplied by the sample provider rather than from assay-based typing.

What the authors observed across the whole study: The amount of clinical and demographic metadata varied by source and participant and was provided uncurated.

Whole blood was collected in K2EDTA tubes by collaborating institutions according to the institutions' own protocols. For TCRbeta analysis, collaborators shipped samples as frozen whole blood, isolated PBMCs, or DNA extracted from either of those sample types. This clone was recorded a few times. There is no known antigen for this receptor. Qualities for individual bases were not recorded, and no much larger clone is one base off. TCRbeta CDR3 regions were amplified from genomic DNA using the immunoSEQ Assay, a bias-controlled multiplex PCR. Under the source paper's analysis protocol: The number of nucleated cells in each sample was estimated by amplification of reference gene primers within the assay. Sequence reads were collapsed and filtered to measure the absolute abundance of every unique TCRbeta CDR3 rearrangement. For each sample, productive Simpson clonality was calculated by taking the square root of Simpson's diversity index across productive rearrangements. TCRdb's version of the immuneACCESS table is confined to in-frame rearrangements and falls short of the full clone set. An unresolved V gene accounts for under half of the shortfall where checked; the remainder is of unknown origin. That table furnishes V, J and clone size, whereas the DNA furnished D and trimming. In all, the sample holds 85,000 to 130,000 clones, and 71% of those were seen once. More than 0.8% of the sample goes to the ten largest clones.

The TCR sequence derives from a human donor with acute or convalescent COVID-19. The donor label of this sample is uncertain. The sequenced sample consisted of peripheral blood.

This receptor carries the CDR3 CASSLSTGTLNSPLHF. The sequenced DNA: TGCGCCAGCAGCCTCTCGACAGGTACCCTGAATTCACCCCTCCACTTT. The chain was built from TRBV5-1 and TRBJ1-6; a weak D assignment points to TRBD1 (6 bases agree). The CDR3 covers 16 residues, taking in both the cysteine and the phenylalanine. Left in the record is the CDR3 DNA by itself, 48 bases read in frame from the first base. Deletion took 4 bases off V and 7 bases off J, with a span of 18 bases between the germline ends. Taken from the germline V gene, the CDR1 and CDR2 loops are SGHRS and YFSETQ.